Presented here are 3 T cell receptor beta chains from one specimen sequenced in a study of T cell responses to AZD1222 COVID-19 vaccine. Repertoires were generated with immunoSEQ multiplex PCR, while TCRdb's copy carries only in-frame clones and drops some. The data contain about 110,000 clones, 80% to 85% of them singletons. Sequencing used peripheral blood, obtained on day 0 of AZD1222 vaccination. The receptors here all came from an adult in good health.

The chain carries TRBV7-2 and TRBJ2-1; D is possibly TRBD2 (5 bases). V was trimmed by 2 bases and J by 0 bases, leaving 8 bases between them. Germline V gives CDR1 SGHTA, CDR2 FQGNSA. The CDR3 is 15 residues long. Written as DNA, the CDR3 is TGTGCCAGCAGCTTAATGGGGAGCTCCTACAATGAGCAGTTCTTC. Encoded protein: CASSLMGSSYNEQFF.

The V and J genes are TRBV2 and TRBJ1-6; the D gene is possibly TRBD1 (5 bases). CDR1 SNHLY and CDR2 FYNNEI come from the germline V gene. The CDR3 length is 13 residues. The ends were cut back, 3 bases at V and 7 bases at J, with 7 bases in the middle. CDR3 in DNA: TGTGCCAGCAGTGAGAGGGGAAATTCACCCCTCCACTTT. It specifies CASSERGNSPLHF. The whole variable domain, remainder taken from reference TRBV2 and TRBJ1-6, is EPEVTQTPSHQVTQMGQEVILRCVPISNHLYFYWYRQILGQKVEFLVSFYNNEISEKSEIFDDQFSVERPDGSNFTLKIRSTKLEDSAMYFCASSERGNSPLHFGNGTRLTVT.

The CDR3 nucleotides are TGCAGTGCTAGTAAGGGGACAGGGGACCCCTACGAGCAGTACTTC. It codes for CSASKGTGDPYEQYF. The chain links TRBV20-1 to TRBJ2-7; 10 positions match TRBD1. This CDR3 comprises 15 residues. The ends lost 3 bases at V and 2 bases at J; junction bases unmatched: 7. CDR1 is DFQATT, CDR2 SNEGSKA, per germline (reference sequence).